Listed below are T cell receptor beta chains from one sample, sequenced in a study of T cell responses to AZD1222 COVID-19 vaccine. TCRdb's copy holds only in-frame clones and misses some; the assay was immunoSEQ multiplex PCR. This sample has about 94,000 clones, with over 75% found just once. The specimen was peripheral blood, collected on day 0 of AZD1222 vaccination. These receptor sequences come from an adult in good health. CDR3s include the opening cysteine and the closing phenylalanine or tryptophan. A D gene is named only where the DNA matches it firmly. Rows may omit the clone size; those that give it use once, few, many or a size class.

D: NA
J: TRBJ2-1
V: TRBV7-6
size: NA
DNA: TGTGCCAGCAGCTTAGCAACCCCGGGACTGGCCTCCTACAATGAGCAGTTCTTC
CDR3: CASSLATPGLASYNEQFF

D: NA
J: TRBJ2-3
V: TRBV7-9
size: NA
DNA: TGTGCCAGCAGCTTAGGACTACCCGCAGATACGCAGTATTTT
CDR3: CASSLGLPADTQYF

D: NA
J: TRBJ1-1
V: TRBV5-1
size: NA
DNA: TGCGCCAGCAGCTTGGGTGGACGCCGGAACACTGAAGCTTTCTTT
CDR3: CASSLGGRRNTEAFF

D: NA
J: TRBJ2-3
V: TRBV6-6
size: NA
DNA: TGTGCCAGCAGTCATCCCGGAGGGCGGGTAGATACGCAGTATTTT
CDR3: CASSHPGGRVDTQYF

D: NA
J: TRBJ1-1
V: TRBV9
size: NA
DNA: TGTGCCAGCAGCGTAGTAACTGGCATCTCGGAAGCTTTCTTT
CDR3: CASSVVTGISEAFF

D: NA
J: TRBJ1-2
V: TRBV28
size: NA
DNA: TGTGCCACCCCAGGGGCCGCTAACTATGGCTACACCTTC
CDR3: CATPGAANYGYTF

D: NA
J: TRBJ2-6
V: TRBV18
size: NA
DNA: TGTGCCAGCTCACCACGATCGGACTCTGGGGCCAACGTCCTGACTTTC
CDR3: CASSPRSDSGANVLTF

D: NA
J: TRBJ2-5
V: TRBV20-1
size: NA
DNA: TGCAGTGCTAGTCTAACAGGCCAAGAGACCCAGTACTTC
CDR3: CSASLTGQETQYF

D: NA
J: TRBJ2-2
V: TRBV7-3
size: NA
DNA: TGTGCCAGCAGCCCCATTGCGGGACAGAACACCGGGGAGCTGTTTTTT
CDR3: CASSPIAGQNTGELFF

D: NA
J: TRBJ1-3
V: TRBV5-6
size: NA
DNA: TGTGCCAGCAGCTTCGGGGGCACCATATATTTT
CDR3: CASSFGGTIYF

D: TRBD2
J: TRBJ2-5
V: TRBV30
size: NA
DNA: TGTGCCTGGAGTGTAGGACTAGCCGGGGGGCGAGAGACCCAGTACTTC
CDR3: CAWSVGLAGGRETQYF

D: NA
J: TRBJ1-1
V: TRBV27
size: NA
DNA: TGTGCCAGCAGTTTCAGGGGCCCGAACACTGAAGCTTTCTTT
CDR3: CASSFRGPNTEAFF

D: NA
J: TRBJ1-4
V: TRBV5-1
size: NA
DNA: TGCGCCAGCAGCTCCTTAGGGGGGACTAATGAAAAACTGTTTTTT
CDR3: CASSSLGGTNEKLFF

D: NA
J: TRBJ1-1
V: TRBV7-6
size: NA
DNA: TGTGCCAGCAGCTTAGGGTACGGAGAAGCTTTCTTT
CDR3: CASSLGYGEAFF

D: NA
J: TRBJ2-1
V: TRBV5-1
size: NA
DNA: TGCGCCAGCAGCTTGGCTTGGGAAGAGCAGTTCTTC
CDR3: CASSLAWEEQFF

D: NA
J: TRBJ1-3
V: TRBV9
size: NA
DNA: TGTGCCAGCAGCGTAGATTTAGGGTTCTCTGGAAACACCATATATTTT
CDR3: CASSVDLGFSGNTIYF

D: NA
J: TRBJ2-2
V: TRBV5-1
size: NA
DNA: TGCGCCAGCAGCTTGGCCGCGGGGGCTGACACCGGGGAGCTGTTTTTT
CDR3: CASSLAAGADTGELFF

D: NA
J: TRBJ1-3
V: TRBV18
size: NA
DNA: TGTGCCAGCTCACCAAGGCAAACAGACGCTTTCTCTGGAAACACCATATATTTT
CDR3: CASSPRQTDAFSGNTIYF

D: NA
J: TRBJ2-3
V: TRBV9
size: few
DNA: TGTGCCAGCAGCGTAGTCCCGACGGTAGGTACGCAGTATTTT
CDR3: CASSVVPTVGTQYF

D: NA
J: TRBJ1-4
V: TRBV11-3
size: NA
DNA: TGTGCCAGCAGCTTTTCCAAAACTAAGGACCGGCGTGAAAAACTGTTTTTT
CDR3: CASSFSKTKDRREKLFF

D: NA
J: TRBJ1-4
V: TRBV27
size: NA
DNA: TGTGCCAGCAGTTTTGGGATAGCTAATGAAAAACTGTTTTTT
CDR3: CASSFGIANEKLFF

D: TRBD2
J: TRBJ2-1
V: TRBV5-6
size: NA
DNA: TGTGCCAGCAGCTTGGTGCTAGCGGGGGGCCCCATTGGGCAGTTCTTC
CDR3: CASSLVLAGGPIGQFF

D: TRBD1
J: TRBJ1-5
V: TRBV7-8
size: NA
DNA: TGTGCCAGCAGCTTAATAGGGCAGGGGGGTAATCAGCCCCAGCATTTT
CDR3: CASSLIGQGGNQPQHF

D: NA
J: TRBJ2-6
V: TRBV2
size: NA
DNA: TGTGCCAGCACCCGGGACACGGGAATCTCTGGGGCCAACGTCCTGACTTTC
CDR3: CASTRDTGISGANVLTF

D: NA
J: TRBJ2-7
V: TRBV5-4
size: NA
DNA: TGTGCCAGCAGCTTGGCCGCGGCCTACGAGCAGTACTTC
CDR3: CASSLAAAYEQYF

D: NA
J: TRBJ1-2
V: TRBV7-8
size: NA
DNA: TGTGCCAGCAGTTATAGCGGACAGAACTATGGCTACACCTTC
CDR3: CASSYSGQNYGYTF

D: NA
J: TRBJ1-1
V: TRBV9
size: NA
DNA: TGTGCCAGCAGCGTAGGGACAAACACTGAAGCTTTCTTT
CDR3: CASSVGTNTEAFF

D: NA
J: TRBJ1-1
V: TRBV7-2
size: NA
DNA: TGTGCCAGCAGCCTCCGGGCGTTGAACACTGAAGCTTTCTTT
CDR3: CASSLRALNTEAFF

D: TRBD1
J: TRBJ2-7
V: TRBV15
size: NA
DNA: TGTGCCACCAGCAAAGGACAGGGGCCTTCGTACTTC
CDR3: CATSKGQGPSYF

D: NA
J: TRBJ1-5
V: TRBV28
size: NA
DNA: TGTGCCATCAGACCTACAGGGAGCAATCAGCCCCAGCATTTT
CDR3: CAIRPTGSNQPQHF

D: NA
J: TRBJ1-6
V: TRBV19
size: NA
DNA: TGTGCCAGTAGGTCCAGCAGCGGATCACCCCTCCACTTT
CDR3: CASRSSSGSPLHF

D: NA
J: TRBJ2-3
V: TRBV5-4
size: NA
DNA: TGTGCCAGCAGCCGGTCTAGCGCGTTGGCAGATACGCAGTATTTT
CDR3: CASSRSSALADTQYF

D: NA
J: TRBJ2-7
V: TRBV4-1
size: NA
DNA: TGCGCCAGCAGCCAAGATGCCGGGGCCGACGGAGTGCAGTACTTC
CDR3: CASSQDAGADGVQYF

D: NA
J: TRBJ1-4
V: TRBV3-1/TRBV3-2
size: NA
DNA: TGTGCCAGCAGCCCCCGGGTAGGGTGGAATGAAAAACTGTTTTTT
CDR3: CASSPRVGWNEKLFF

D: TRBD1
J: TRBJ1-3
V: TRBV7-9
size: once
DNA: TGTGCCAGCAGACCTGGGACAGTTGGAAACACCATATATTTT
CDR3: CASRPGTVGNTIYF

D: TRBD1
J: TRBJ1-1
V: TRBV30
size: NA
DNA: TGTGCCTGGAGTGAAGGACAGGCTAATCGGGCTTTCTTT
CDR3: CAWSEGQANRAFF

D: TRBD1
J: TRBJ1-3
V: TRBV5-1
size: NA
DNA: TGCGCCAGCAGCTTGGATGGCAGGGGGCCTGGAAACACCATATATTTT
CDR3: CASSLDGRGPGNTIYF

D: NA
J: TRBJ1-2
V: TRBV6-2/TRBV6-3
size: NA
DNA: TGTGCCAGCAGTCTGACAGCTAACTATGGCTACACCTTC
CDR3: CASSLTANYGYTF

D: TRBD2
J: TRBJ2-7
V: TRBV7-2
size: NA
DNA: TGTGCCAGCAGCCCTACTAGCGGCTCCTACGAGCAGTACTTC
CDR3: CASSPTSGSYEQYF

D: NA
J: TRBJ1-5
V: TRBV30
size: NA
DNA: TGTGCCTGGAGTGCCGGGCAGACCAATCAGCCCCAGCATTTT
CDR3: CAWSAGQTNQPQHF

D: NA
J: TRBJ2-7
V: TRBV30
size: NA
DNA: TGTGCCTGGAGAGCGGGACAGGCCCTCGGGTACGAGCAGTACTTC
CDR3: CAWRAGQALGYEQYF

D: TRBD1
J: TRBJ1-3
V: TRBV13
size: once
DNA: TGTGCCAGCAGCACCCGACAGGGCCGCAGCTCTGGAAACACCATATATTTT
CDR3: CASSTRQGRSSGNTIYF

D: NA
J: TRBJ1-2
V: TRBV3-1/TRBV3-2
size: few
DNA: TGTGCCAGCAGCCTCGGACTGATCTATGGCTACACCTTC
CDR3: CASSLGLIYGYTF

D: NA
J: TRBJ2-7
V: TRBV2
size: NA
DNA: TGTGCCAGCAGGTCGTGGCAACCCTACGAGCAGTACTTC
CDR3: CASRSWQPYEQYF

D: NA
J: TRBJ2-2
V: TRBV12-5
size: few
DNA: TGTGCTAGTGGTTTGGTTGAGACCGGGGAGCTGTTTTTT
CDR3: CASGLVETGELFF

D: NA
J: TRBJ1-3
V: TRBV19
size: few
DNA: TGTGCCAGTAGTCCCCGAGGGGACTCTGGAAACACCATATATTTT
CDR3: CASSPRGDSGNTIYF

D: TRBD2
J: TRBJ2-4
V: TRBV7-2
size: once
DNA: TGTGCCAGCAGCTTCGAGGGAGCGGGGGTCAAAAACATTCAGTACTTC
CDR3: CASSFEGAGVKNIQYF

D: NA
J: TRBJ1-4
V: TRBV3-1/TRBV3-2
size: NA
DNA: TGTGCCAGCAGCCAATTGGTAGGTCGTGAAAAACTGTTTTTT
CDR3: CASSQLVGREKLFF

D: NA
J: TRBJ1-5
V: TRBV19
size: NA
DNA: TGTGCCAGTAGTATAGTAGCGGCACAGGGTAATCAGCCCCAGCATTTT
CDR3: CASSIVAAQGNQPQHF

D: TRBD2
J: TRBJ2-2
V: TRBV11-2
size: NA
DNA: TGTGCCAGCAGCCAGACTAGCGGGGGGGCGGGCACCGGGGAGCTGTTTTTT
CDR3: CASSQTSGGAGTGELFF

D: NA
J: TRBJ1-5
V: TRBV3-1/TRBV3-2
size: NA
DNA: TGTGCCAGCAGCCATTCCCCCGGAAGGGGCAATCAGCCCCAGCATTTT
CDR3: CASSHSPGRGNQPQHF

D: NA
J: TRBJ2-3
V: TRBV2
size: NA
DNA: TGTGCCAGCGGTTTCTCGCAGTATTTT
CDR3: CASGFSQYF

D: NA
J: TRBJ1-5
V: TRBV10-3
size: NA
DNA: TGTGCCATCAGTGAGGGGGGGAATCAGCCCCAGCATTTT
CDR3: CAISEGGNQPQHF

D: TRBD1
J: TRBJ1-5
V: TRBV2
size: once
DNA: TGTGCCAGCAGGGGACAGGGGAATCAGCCCCAGCATTTT
CDR3: CASRGQGNQPQHF

D: NA
J: TRBJ1-5
V: TRBV7-2
size: NA
DNA: TGTGCCAGCAGCTTCTCGGCCTTCGATCAGCCCCAGCATTTT
CDR3: CASSFSAFDQPQHF

D: TRBD2
J: TRBJ2-3
V: TRBV29-1
size: NA
DNA: TGCAGCGTCGACGGGGGGAGTTCAGATACGCAGTATTTT
CDR3: CSVDGGSSDTQYF

D: NA
J: TRBJ2-7
V: TRBV7-2
size: once
DNA: TGTGCCAGCAGCCCCCGACTAGTCCCCTACGAGCAGTACTTC
CDR3: CASSPRLVPYEQYF

D: TRBD1
J: TRBJ2-3
V: TRBV5-1
size: NA
DNA: TGCGCCAGCAGCCAGACAGGGAAAGAGACAGATACGCAGTATTTT
CDR3: CASSQTGKETDTQYF

D: TRBD2
J: TRBJ2-5
V: TRBV7-9
size: NA
DNA: TGTGCCAGCGCGGCCGGATGGACTAGCCAAGAGACCCAGTACTTC
CDR3: CASAAGWTSQETQYF